These 29 T cell receptor beta chains originate from one sample sequenced in a study of metastatic and nonmetastatic thyroid tumors. Treatment of any kind had been given to no patient before thyroid surgery. MiXCR was used by TCRdb to re-call the PCR reads. The data show 30,000 to 35,000 clones, with 20% to 25% seen just once and approximately 3% held by the top ten. The sample taken for sequencing was tumor tissue. Receptor source: a male donor with papillary thyroid cancer or a benign thyroid nodule (not recorded which). Some clones in this sample may be carry-over from other donors' samples.

This clone was found many times. It is unclear where the CDR3 begins or ends on the DNA, so no DNA is shown, and the CDR3 is as TCRdb lists it. V gene TRBV28 combines with J gene TRBJ1-1; the listed D gene, TRBD1, was not tested against the DNA. The CDR3 comprises 14 residues, both ends counted. Germline V gives CDR1 MDHEN, CDR2 SYDVKM. CDR3 amino acids: CASSFPFFGQGTFF.

This clone was counted between two and nine times. The CDR3 carries no conserved terminal phenylalanine or tryptophan, so it likely arises from a read error. The genes are TRBV6-2 or TRBV6-3 and TRBJ2-7; a weak D match, TRBD2 (5 bases). This CDR3 comprises 12 residues. The germline V and J ends were trimmed by 7 bases and 4 bases, with 11 bases remaining between them. Germline-derived CDR1 and CDR2 are MNHEY and SVGEGT. The DNA for the CDR3 is TGTGCCAGCATTCGTCGGGGATACGAGCAGTACCTC. It encodes CASIRRGYEQYL.

Ten or more counts support this clone. The chain is built from TRBV19 and TRBJ2-5; D is unclear. The CDR3 extends over 12 amino acids. Germline lookup yields CDR1 LNHDA and CDR2 SQIVND (reference sequence). V gave up 6 bases and J gave up 7 bases, with 12 bases separating them. CDR3 sequence: CASRGVGLTQYF. The CDR3 DNA is TGTGCCAGTAGAGGCGTTGGGTTGACCCAGTACTTC.

This clone occurred many times. V is TRBV20-1 and J is TRBJ2-7; 11 bases agree with TRBD2. The CDR3 is 14 residues long. Per the germline V gene, CDR1 is DFQATT and CDR2 is SNEGSKA (reference sequence). The junction had 7 bases not matched to a gene; V was cut back by 6 bases and J by 3 bases. The CDR3 coding sequence is TGCAGTGCCCAGACTAGCGGGGCTTACTACGAGCAGTACTTC. Its translation: CSAQTSGAYYEQYF.

This clone was observed many times. The chain couples TRBV19 to TRBJ1-3; D not certain. The length of the CDR3 is 17 residues. With 3 bases removed from V and 3 bases from J, the gap between germline ends came to 18 bases. The germline gives CDR1 LNHDA, CDR2 SQIVND (reference sequence). CDR3 loop: CASSIRAEELIGNTIYF. CDR3 sequence (DNA): TGTGCCAGTAGTATTAGAGCGGAAGAACTGATTGGAAACACCATATATTTT.

This rearrangement joins TRBV28 to TRBJ2-7; 9 nucleotides agree with TRBD1. CDR1 and CDR2 (germline): MDHEN, SYDVKM. This CDR3 comprises 15 residues. The junction had 11 bases not matched to a gene; V was cut back by 6 bases and J by 5 bases. The CDR3 loop reads CASRTTGGTSNEQYF. The CDR3 DNA follows: TGTGCCAGCAGGACGACAGGGGGAACTTCTAACGAGCAGTACTTC.

This clone has ten or more counts. V usage is TRBV11-2 and J usage is TRBJ2-2; D not resolved. The CDR3 loop spans 12 amino acids. Germline lookup yields CDR1 SGHAT and CDR2 FQNNGV. V was shortened by 3 bases and J by 5 bases, with 4 bases between the two germline ends. CDR3: CASSLGTGELFF. CDR3 sequence (DNA): TGTGCCAGCAGCTTGGGAACCGGGGAGCTGTTTTTT. Full variable domain (outside the CDR3, taken from reference TRBV11-2 and TRBJ2-2): EAGVAQSPRYKIIEKRQSVAFWCNPISGHATLYWYQQILGQGPKLLIQFQNNGVVDDSQLPKDRFSAERLKGVDSTLKIQPAKLEDSAVYLCASSLGTGELFFGEGSRLTVL.

With regard to this clone: A much larger clone sits a single nucleotide away, making a read error possible. The CDR3 DNA is TGCGCCAGCGGCCAAGATAAGCGACAGGGGCGACATGAGCAGTTCTTC. Protein product: CASGQDKRQGRHEQFF. The V and J genes are TRBV4-1 and TRBJ2-1, with TRBD1 matching over 8 bases. The length of the CDR3 is 16 residues. Per germline, CDR1 MGHRA and CDR2 YSYEKL.

The chain links TRBV27 to TRBJ2-7; D not certain. The germline gives CDR1 MNHEY, CDR2 SMNVEV (reference sequence). Trimming removed 7 bases from V and 4 bases from J, with 11 bases in between. The CDR3 extends over 12 amino acids. The CDR3 is CASKDLTYEQYF. The CDR3 nucleotides are TGTGCCAGCAAAGATCTCACATACGAGCAGTACTTC.

As regards this clone: This may come from a read error, since a much larger clone is one base off. V usage is TRBV5-8 and J usage is TRBJ2-1; 7 bases align to TRBD2. Germline loops: CDR1 SGHTS, CDR2 YDEGEE. The CDR3 length is 14 residues. The trim removed 4 bases at V and 7 bases at J, leaving 8 bases unmatched. Here the CDR3 DNA reads TGTGCCAGCAGCACCCAGGGAGGGCGGAATGAGCAGTTCTTC. This codes for CASSTQGGRNEQFF.

This clone was counted at least ten times. The chain carries TRBV5-1 and TRBJ2-2; possibly TRBD2 for D (6 bases). The CDR3 contains 16 residues. V was shortened by 0 bases and J by 1 base, with 10 bases between the two germline ends. Germline loops: CDR1 SGHRS, CDR2 YFSETQ. Written as DNA, the CDR3 is TGCGCCAGCAGCTTGGCTGTGCGGGAGAACACCGGGGAGCTGTTTTTT. Protein sequence: CASSLAVRENTGELFF.

The rearrangement joins TRBV12-3 or TRBV12-4 to TRBJ2-7, with unresolved D. This CDR3 is built from 11 residues. V was trimmed by 5 bases and J by 6 bases, leaving 8 bases between them. CDR3 nucleotide sequence: TGTGCCAGCAGTCTCAGAGGCGAGCAGTACTTC. This translates into CASSLRGEQYF.

Only a few counts were recorded for this clone. This rearrangement joins TRBV6-1 to TRBJ2-5; 12 bases map to TRBD2. CDR3 length equals 15 residues. Germline CDR1 is MNHNS and CDR2 is SASEGT. The J segment lost 2 bases and the V segment lost 2 bases, leaving 0 bases of the junction unmatched. CDR3 residues: CASSELAGGQETQYF. Here the CDR3 DNA reads TGTGCCAGCAGTGAACTAGCGGGGGGGCAAGAGACCCAGTACTTC.

This clone has ten or more counts. The rearrangement uses TRBV20-1 and TRBJ2-3; 10 bases fit TRBD2. Germline values: CDR1 DFQATT, CDR2 SNEGSKA (reference sequence). The CDR3 is 14 amino acids. V lost 6 bases to trimming and J lost 4 bases; unmatched junction nucleotides: 7. As DNA, the CDR3 is TGCAGTGCCCATAGGACTAGCGGTTCAGATACGCAGTATTTT. This sequence encodes CSAHRTSGSDTQYF.

This clone appeared many times. This chain links TRBV28 with TRBJ2-5; 7 bases align to TRBD2. The CDR3 spans 14 residues. Per the germline V gene, CDR1 is MDHEN and CDR2 is SYDVKM. Trimming cost V 6 bases and J 3 bases; bases outside gene matches: 7. CDR3 DNA: TGTGCCAGCAGCCCCGGGACTACTGAAGAGACCCAGTACTTC. Translating it yields CASSPGTTEETQYF.

Comments on this clone: This may come from a read error, since a much larger clone is one base off. V usage is TRBV27 and J usage is TRBJ2-7; D is uncertain. V lost 4 bases to trimming and J lost 1 base, with 14 bases between them. CDR1 is MNHEY and CDR2 is SMNVEV in the germline V gene (reference sequence). This CDR3 spans 15 amino acids. This CDR3 is CASSSLAAPSYEQYF. In nucleotides, the CDR3 is TGTGCCAGCAGTTCCTTAGCCGCCCCTTCCTACGAGCAGTACTTC.

This clone has a count of ten or more. The chain couples TRBV4-2 to TRBJ1-1; D perhaps matches TRBD1 (5 bases). The V gene's germline CDR1 is LGHNA and CDR2 YNFKEQ. The CDR3 has 15 amino acids. Deletions cut 2 bases from V and 1 base from J, with 11 bases between. The CDR3 DNA reads as TGTGCCAGCAGCCAACCGGGACGGTGGAACACTGAAGCTTTCTTT. This translates into CASSQPGRWNTEAFF.

This clone was recorded at least ten times. V usage is TRBV4-3 and J usage is TRBJ1-1; no clear D. Germline V CDR1 and CDR2: LGHNA, YSLEER. V dropped 0 bases and J dropped 0 bases, with 11 bases sitting between them. The CDR3 sequence is 16 residues long. The chain's CDR3 is CASSQDSRFMNTEAFF. CDR3 DNA: TGCGCCAGCAGCCAAGATAGCAGGTTTATGAACACTGAAGCTTTCTTT.

V is TRBV7-8 and J is TRBJ2-7, with no clear D. The V gene lost 5 bases and the J gene lost 1 base, with 12 bases spanning the gap. Germline V gene lookup returns CDR1 SGHVS and CDR2 FQNEAQ. The length of the CDR3 is 14 residues. As DNA, the CDR3 is TGTGCCAGCAGCCCCTCCTGGCAGTCCTACGAGCAGTACTTC. It codes for CASSPSWQSYEQYF.

This clone was observed many times. This rearrangement joins TRBV29-1 to TRBJ2-3, with TRBD2 as a possible D gene (5 bases). Trimming shortened V by 6 bases and J by 0 bases, and 13 bases separated the two germline ends. The CDR3 has 14 residues. Germline values: CDR1 SQVTM, CDR2 ANQGSEA. CDR3 residues: CSVRASPSTDTQYF. CDR3 DNA: TGCAGCGTGCGGGCTAGCCCTAGCACAGATACGCAGTATTTT.

As DNA, the CDR3 is TGTGCCAGCACTCGGGTGAGAGGGGCTTATGGCTACACCTTC. This codes for CASTRVRGAYGYTF. The chain is built from TRBV6-1 and TRBJ1-2, with D tentatively TRBD1 (5 bases). CDR1 and CDR2 from the germline V gene are MNHNS and SASEGT. The V and J ends lost 7 bases and 5 bases respectively, with 17 bases between them. This CDR3 has 14 residues.

At least ten counts were recorded for this clone. Its ends do not fully match the called genes, so a read error is possible. Other DNA sequences in this sample translate to the same CDR3. The chain links TRBV14 to TRBJ2-2; 10 bases fit TRBD1. Germline CDR1 SGHDN, CDR2 FVKESK. CDR3 length: 15 amino acids. In DNA, the CDR3 is TGTGCCAGCAGCTGGACAGGGGGATTTACCGGGGAACTGTTTTTT. This codes for CASSWTGGFTGELFF.

The table lists this clone with many counts. One base away lies a much larger clone, so this may be a sequencing read error. The chain joins TRBV2 to TRBJ1-5; D not resolved. V lost 8 bases, J lost 1 base, and 9 bases lay in between. This CDR3 comprises 13 residues. Germline assignment: CDR1 SNHLY and CDR2 FYNNEI. CDR3: CASSRESNQPQHF. The CDR3 region has the DNA TGTGCCAGCTCCCGGGAGAGCAATCAGCCCCAGCATTTT.

For this clone: This may come from a read error, since a much larger clone is one base off. The chain employs TRBV3-1 and TRBJ1-1; unclear D gene. The germline V gene encodes CDR1 LGHDT and CDR2 YNNKEL (reference sequence). Trimming shortened V by 0 bases and J by 7 bases, and 12 bases separated the two germline ends. This CDR3 has 14 amino acids. The CDR3, as DNA: TGTGCCAGCAGCCAAGACGGCTCGCGGAATGAAGCTTTCTTT. Translation: CASSQDGSRNEAFF.

This clone was counted ten times or more. The J gene is TRBJ2-4, the V gene TRBV18; 9 nucleotides align to TRBD1. Germline V gene lookup returns CDR1 KGHSH and CDR2 LQKENI. The CDR3 covers 15 residues. J gave up 7 bases and V 5 bases, and 9 bases lay outside the gene matches. CDR3 residues: CASSAETGGRNIQYF. CDR3 in DNA: TGTGCCAGCTCAGCTGAGACAGGGGGTAGGAACATTCAGTACTTC.

The V gene is TRBV12-3 or TRBV12-4, the J gene TRBJ2-5; D is unclear. V was cut by 3 bases and J by 1 base, with 9 bases left in between. The CDR3 totals 14 residues. Written as DNA, the CDR3 is TGTGCCAGCAGTTTCCCCCAGACCCAAGAGACCCAGTACTTC. This codes for CASSFPQTQETQYF.

This clone was observed a handful of times. The chain couples TRBV12-3 or TRBV12-4 to TRBJ1-2; D remains ambiguous. This CDR3 contains 12 residues. The V end lost 3 bases, the J end lost 6 bases, and 8 bases lay between the germline ends. In DNA, the CDR3 is TGTGCCAGCAGTTTTTTGACCCATGGCTACACCTTC. This sequence encodes CASSFLTHGYTF.

This clone was observed a few times. The chain links TRBV28 to TRBJ2-2; D unclear. CDR1 and CDR2 from the germline V gene are MDHEN and SYDVKM. V was cut by 7 bases and J by 11 bases, with 14 bases left in between. The length of the CDR3 is 12 residues. This CDR3 is CASNSPAGELFF. The CDR3 DNA follows: TGTGCCAGCAACAGTCCTGCAGGCGAGCTGTTTTTT.

In its sample, this clone is medium-sized (0.01 to 0.1%). This rearrangement joins TRBV27 to TRBJ2-3, with 12 bases identical to TRBD2. The germline CDR1 and CDR2 sequences are MNHEY and SMNVEV (reference sequence). V shed 4 bases and J 5 bases; nucleotides not matched to a gene: 10. This CDR3 has 17 residues. The DNA of the CDR3 is TGTGCCAGCAGTTGGGTTGGACTAGCGGGAAATGGAGATACGCAGTATTTT. Encoded protein: CASSWVGLAGNGDTQYF.